This T cell receptor (beta chain) came from a study of T cell responses to AZD1222 COVID-19 vaccine. Broader study findings: Spike-specific TCR repertoires showed rising breadth and depth after two AZD1222 doses.

Worth noting for this clone: Its antigen remains unknown.

TCRdb's table, derived via immunoSEQ multiplex PCR, lists solely in-frame clones and lacks some. The table lists about 94,000 clones, approximately 88% of them singletons. Germline CDR1 is KGHSH and CDR2 is LQKENI. The CDR3 is 14 amino acids. Deletions cut 3 bases from V and 0 bases from J, with 8 bases between. The TCR originated in an adult who received the AZD1222 COVID-19 vaccine. The sequenced sample was peripheral blood, obtained 28 days after the second AZD1222 dose. The chain employs TRBV18 and TRBJ1-2; D remains unclear. The CDR3 protein is CASSPEHANYGYTF. In DNA form, the CDR3 reads TGTGCCAGCTCACCGGAACATGCTAACTATGGCTACACCTTC.